This T cell receptor (beta chain) stems from a study of tumor and adjacent non-tumor tissue in lung cancer. The CDR3 sequence is 15 residues long. Trimming at V came to 5 bases and at J to 5 bases, leaving 11 bases not matched to a gene. No cell sorting was done before RNA was extracted from the tissue. Distant lung tissue was collected more than 3 cm away from the tumor edge. TCRbeta libraries were built with three rounds of nested PCR, modified from ARM-PCR. TCRdb processed the multiplex PCR reads anew with MiXCR; each CDR3 protein has one entry. The sample consists of over 80,000 distinct CDR3 sequences, 76% of them appearing once.

This sequence was found in a woman between 50 and 59 years old with non-small cell lung cancer. The source material was distant non-tumor lung tissue. This chain uses TRBV12-3 or TRBV12-4 with TRBJ2-7; 8 positions match TRBD2. The CDR3 protein is CASSLDGGGMNEQYF. CDR3 DNA sequence: TGTGCCAGCAGTCTAGACGGGGGGGGAATGAACGAGCAGTACTTC.